This is a list of T cell receptor beta chains from one sample in a study of cytomegalovirus exposure and HLA in healthy donors. TCRdb's table, derived via immunoSEQ multiplex PCR, lists solely in-frame clones and lacks some. The sample lists around 190,000 clones, more than 65% seen once, with about 3.4% in the top ten. Sequenced: PBMCs. Receptors were obtained from a man aged 35-49 years in good health and CMV-seropositive. CDR3s include the opening cysteine and the closing phenylalanine or tryptophan. D genes are given only for firm matches. Clone size is given for some rows only: seen once, a few or many times, or a class if the clone is expanded.

abundance: .
d_gene: TRBD1
j_gene: TRBJ2-2
v_gene: TRBV25-1
CDR3nt: TGTGCCAGCAGAAACCAGGACAGGTCTTCCGGGGAGCTGTTTTTT
CDR3aa: CASRNQDRSSGELFF

abundance: few
d_gene: TRBD1
j_gene: TRBJ2-2
v_gene: TRBV5-8
CDR3nt: TGTGCCAGCAGCTTGGGACAGGGTATAGGAACCGGGGAGCTGTTTTTT
CDR3aa: CASSLGQGIGTGELFF

abundance: .
d_gene: .
j_gene: TRBJ1-5
v_gene: TRBV15
CDR3nt: TGTGCCACCAGCAGAGATTGGAGACAGCCCCAGCATTTT
CDR3aa: CATSRDWRQPQHF

abundance: .
d_gene: .
j_gene: TRBJ1-1
v_gene: TRBV4-2
CDR3nt: TGTGCCAGCAGCTTGAGGGGGAGGAACACTGAAGCTTTCTTT
CDR3aa: CASSLRGRNTEAFF

abundance: .
d_gene: TRBD2
j_gene: TRBJ2-1
v_gene: TRBV28
CDR3nt: TGTGCCAGCAGTGGATTTCTAGCGGGATTCTACAATGAGCAGTTCTTC
CDR3aa: CASSGFLAGFYNEQFF

abundance: .
d_gene: TRBD1
j_gene: TRBJ2-5
v_gene: TRBV5-4
CDR3nt: TGTGCCAGCAGCTTGGAGAGGGGGCATGAGACCCAGTACTTC
CDR3aa: CASSLERGHETQYF

abundance: .
d_gene: .
j_gene: TRBJ2-3
v_gene: TRBV7-3
CDR3nt: TGTGCCAGCAGCCCTGACAACACAGATACGCAGTATTTT
CDR3aa: CASSPDNTDTQYF

abundance: .
d_gene: TRBD2
j_gene: TRBJ2-7
v_gene: TRBV29-1
CDR3nt: TGCAGCGCCGAAGAAGATAGCGGGAGGGCCCACGAGCAGTACTTC
CDR3aa: CSAEEDSGRAHEQYF

abundance: .
d_gene: TRBD1
j_gene: TRBJ2-7
v_gene: TRBV27
CDR3nt: TGTGCCAGCAGTATCTCCGGGACAGGGGTCGAGCAGTACTTC
CDR3aa: CASSISGTGVEQYF

abundance: .
d_gene: TRBD2
j_gene: TRBJ2-1
v_gene: TRBV5-1
CDR3nt: TGCGCCAGCAGCCGCGCGGGAGGGCTGTACAATGAGCAGTTCTTC
CDR3aa: CASSRAGGLYNEQFF

abundance: .
d_gene: .
j_gene: TRBJ2-1
v_gene: TRBV25-1
CDR3nt: TGTGCCAGCAATGGGCAGGGCTATTACAATGAGCAGTTCTTC
CDR3aa: CASNGQGYYNEQFF

abundance: .
d_gene: .
j_gene: TRBJ1-5
v_gene: TRBV4-3
CDR3nt: TGCGCCAGCAGCCACGGGAGCGGCAATCAGCCCCAGCATTTT
CDR3aa: CASSHGSGNQPQHF

abundance: .
d_gene: TRBD1
j_gene: TRBJ2-5
v_gene: TRBV2
CDR3nt: TGTGCCAGCAGTAGACAGGGGCGAAACCAAGAGACCCAGTACTTC
CDR3aa: CASSRQGRNQETQYF

abundance: .
d_gene: TRBD2
j_gene: TRBJ2-2
v_gene: TRBV28
CDR3nt: TGTGCCAGCCGGTGGGGGGGAAGGGACACCGGGGAGCTGTTTTTT
CDR3aa: CASRWGGRDTGELFF